These 29 T cell receptor beta chains were all obtained from the same sample, sequenced in a study of regulatory T cells in long-lasting Graves disease. Libraries of TCR beta came from iRepertoire HTBI primers plus Arm-PCR of CDR3 regions. Each CDR3 protein is one row after TCRdb ran MiXCR on the multiplex PCR reads. The repertoire holds 420,000 or so distinct CDR3 sequences, with about 15% as singletons. Documented time point: newly diagnosed GD, antithyroid drugs for less than 3 months. Preparation of the TCR library used RNA extracted from PBMCs. The sample also formed part of further work on T cells in Graves' hyperthyroidism and ophthalmopathy.

The sequences come from peripheral blood mononuclear cells (PBMCs), collected at new diagnosis, from a patient treated with antithyroid drugs. The receptor set was obtained from a woman younger than 30 with Graves disease.

This clonotype turned up a few times. The chain carries TRBV6-1 and TRBJ2-1, with 9 positions matching TRBD2. Germline V gene sequence: CDR1 MNHNS, CDR2 SASEGT. This CDR3 contains 14 residues. The junction had 9 bases not matched to a gene; V was cut back by 6 bases and J by 9 bases. Here the CDR3 DNA reads TGTGCCAGCAGGGGGGCGGGAGGGCTCGGTGAGCAGTTCTTC. Its translation is CASRGAGGLGEQFF.

A remark on this clonotype: Only one base separates this from a far larger clonotype, so it likely reflects a read error. The chain is built from TRBV11-1 and TRBJ2-3; 12 bases match TRBD2. The DNA matches TRBJ2-1 better at its end, which makes the J call doubtful. This CDR3 is 16 amino acids long. The V gene's germline CDR1 is SGHAT and CDR2 FQDESV (reference sequence). DNA for the CDR3: TGTGCCAGCAGCTTAAGGCTAGCGGGAGGGCCGGATGAGCAGTTCTTC. Translation gives CASSLRLAGGPDEQFF.

This clonotype turned up a few times. CDR3: CASNLLAGGSGELFF. DNA of the CDR3: TGTGCCAGTAATCTACTAGCGGGAGGTTCCGGGGAGCTGTTTTTT. V gene TRBV19 combines with J gene TRBJ2-2, with TRBD2 matching 12 bases. The length of the CDR3 is 15 residues. CDR1 and CDR2 from the germline V gene are LNHDA and SQIVND (reference sequence). The V segment lost 7 bases and the J segment 6 bases; nucleotides outside the gene matches: 6.

V is TRBV7-9 and J is TRBJ2-7; D not resolved. CDR3 size: 11 residues. Germline V CDR1 and CDR2: SEHNR, FQNEAQ (reference sequence). Trimming shortened V by 5 bases and J by 5 bases, and 7 bases separated the two germline ends. The DNA of the CDR3 is TGTGCCAGCAGCCCAGTGAACGAGCAGTACTTC. Translation: CASSPVNEQYF. Variable domain in full (rest from reference TRBV7-9 and TRBJ2-7): DTGVSQNPRHKITKRGQNVTFRCDPISEHNRLYWYRQTLGQGPEFLTYFQNEAQLEKSRLLSDRFSAERPKGSFSTLEIQRTEQGDSAMYLCASSPVNEQYFGPGTRLTVT.

The chain uses TRBV19 and TRBJ1-1; D gene unclear. Germline CDR1 is LNHDA and CDR2 is SQIVND (reference sequence). The V end was cut by 1 base, the J end by 9 bases, with 9 bases between. The CDR3 runs to 12 residues. CDR3 bases: TGTGCCAGTAGTATAGCGGCACAGAAAGCTTTCTTT. Translating gives CASSIAAQKAFF.

This clonotype appeared many times. The genes are TRBV6-5 and TRBJ2-3, with 8 bases identical to TRBD1. This CDR3 is 16 amino acids long. Germline CDR1 MNHEY, CDR2 SVGAGI. V lost 2 bases, J lost 1 base, and 5 bases stayed unmatched. The CDR3: CASSYVAGQGTDTQYF. The CDR3 DNA is TGTGCCAGCAGTTACGTGGCGGGACAGGGCACAGATACGCAGTATTTT.

The table lists this clonotype with many counts. V is TRBV2 and J is TRBJ1-1; 8 nucleotides align to TRBD1. The V gene's germline CDR1 is SNHLY and CDR2 FYNNEI. V gave up 7 bases and J gave up 1 base; unmatched junction bases: 5. The CDR3 has 14 amino acids. The CDR3 sequence is CASKTDRENTEAFF. CDR3 DNA sequence: TGTGCCAGCAAGACGGACAGGGAGAACACTGAAGCTTTCTTT. The full variable domain, completed using reference TRBV2 and TRBJ1-1, is EPEVTQTPSHQVTQMGQEVILRCVPISNHLYFYWYRQILGQKVEFLVSFYNNEISEKSEIFDDQFSVERPDGSNFTLKIRSTKLEDSAMYFCASKTDRENTEAFFGQGTRLTVV.

This clonotype was recorded at least ten times. The rearrangement joins TRBV20-1 to TRBJ2-1, with 12 bases identical to TRBD2. This CDR3 region has 14 residues. The germline V gene has CDR1 DFQATT and CDR2 SNEGSKA (reference sequence). After removal of 1 base from V and 7 bases from J, the junction contained 2 bases not matched to a gene. CDR3 nucleotides: TGCAGTGCTAGAGCACTAGCGGGAGGAAATGAGCAGTTCTTC. Residues: CSARALAGGNEQFF.

This clonotype occurred many times. The chain carries TRBV13 and TRBJ2-1; TRBD2 matches at 11 bases. The junction had 14 bases not matched to a gene; V was cut back by 5 bases and J by 2 bases. The CDR3 spans 19 residues. The germline gives CDR1 PRHDT, CDR2 FYEKMQ (reference sequence). The CDR3 loop is CASSVGGRLAGGPYNEQFF. CDR3 coding DNA: TGTGCCAGCAGCGTCGGAGGAAGGCTAGCGGGAGGCCCCTACAATGAGCAGTTCTTC. The full variable domain, completed using reference TRBV13 and TRBJ2-1, is AAGVIQSPRHLIKEKRETATLKCYPIPRHDTVYWYQQGPGQDPQFLISFYEKMQSDKGSIPDRFSAQQFSDYHSELNMSSLELGDSALYFCASSVGGRLAGGPYNEQFFGPGTRLTVL.

This clonotype showed up many times. The genes are TRBV20-1 and TRBJ2-1, with TRBD2 matching 9 bases. Germline V CDR1 and CDR2: DFQATT, SNEGSKA (reference sequence). V lost 0 bases, J lost 2 bases, and 8 bases stayed unmatched. The length of the CDR3 is 17 residues. CDR3 sequence reads: CSARERGSGSAYNEQFF. The CDR3 DNA sequence: TGCAGTGCTAGAGAACGAGGTAGCGGGAGCGCCTACAATGAGCAGTTCTTC.

The chain joins TRBV11-2 to TRBJ2-5; D is possibly TRBD1 (5 bases). This CDR3 contains 14 residues. Trimming stripped 5 bases from V and 11 bases from J, with 21 bases between. CDR1 SGHAT and CDR2 FQNNGV come from the germline V gene. The CDR3 DNA follows: TGTGCCAGCAGCACCGGTGGGGCTTTCATGACACAGTACTTC. This gives the protein CASSTGGAFMTQYF.

The chain combines TRBV18 with TRBJ1-1; D not certain. The CDR3 is made up of 17 amino acids. Germline CDR1 and CDR2: KGHSH and LQKENI. With 2 bases removed from V and 1 base from J, the gap between germline ends came to 17 bases. CDR3 nucleotide sequence: TGTGCCAGCTCACCATCTCTTTCTCCGATGGGGAACACTGAAGCTTTCTTT. Protein product: CASSPSLSPMGNTEAFF. Variable domain in full (rest from reference TRBV18 and TRBJ1-1): NAGVMQNPRHLVRRRGQEARLRCSPMKGHSHVYWYRQLPEEGLKFMVYLQKENIIDESGMPKERFSAEFPKEGPSILRIQQVVRGDSAAYFCASSPSLSPMGNTEAFFGQGTRLTVV.

This clonotype turned up a few times. CDR3 sequence: CASSQDVGEYNEQFF. In nucleotides, the CDR3 is TGTGCCAGCAGCCAAGATGTGGGGGAATACAATGAGCAGTTCTTC. The chain joins TRBV3-1 to TRBJ2-1; D might be TRBD1 or TRBD2, each matching 5 bases. Germline V lookup: CDR1 LGHDT, CDR2 YNNKEL (reference sequence). The CDR3 runs 15 residues. The V end lost 0 bases, the J end lost 4 bases, and 10 bases lay between the germline ends.

This clonotype was detected ten times or more. CDR3 coding DNA: TGCGCCAGCAGCCCCTCAGGGGACCCCTACGAGCAGTACTTC. This codes for CASSPSGDPYEQYF. The chain couples TRBV5-1 to TRBJ2-7; possible D gene TRBD1, 6 bases. V gave up 4 bases and J gave up 2 bases, with 13 bases separating them. This CDR3 contains 14 residues. In germline, CDR1 is SGHRS, CDR2 YFSETQ.

Many counts were recorded for this clonotype. The rearrangement uses TRBV6-1 and TRBJ2-1, with TRBD2 matching 7 bases. CDR1 is MNHNS and CDR2 is SASEGT in the germline V gene. Trimming at V came to 6 bases and at J to 0 bases, leaving 8 bases not matched to a gene. This CDR3 has 16 residues. The CDR3 DNA sequence: TGTGCCAGCAGCACCTTGCTAGCGGCCTCCTACAATGAGCAGTTCTTC. This codes for CASSTLLAASYNEQFF.

This clonotype was found a few times. The chain combines TRBV6-2 or TRBV6-3 with TRBJ2-1; 11 bases map to TRBD2. V lost 7 bases to trimming and J lost 5 bases; unmatched junction nucleotides: 4. Germline lookup yields CDR1 MNHEY and CDR2 SVGEGT. CDR3 size: 14 residues. The CDR3 nucleotides are TGTGCCAGCACCTGGGGACTAGCGGACAATGAGCAGTTCTTC. Amino acid sequence: CASTWGLADNEQFF.

Of note for this clonotype: A far larger clone lies a single base away; this is likely a read error. The chain is built from TRBV20-1 and TRBJ2-7, with TRBD2 identical over 8 bases. V lost 3 bases and J lost 7; bases outside the gene matches: 14. Germline assignment: CDR1 DFQATT and CDR2 SNEGSKA (reference sequence). CDR3 length: 15 residues. CDR3 in amino acids: CSARPSGSDYNEQYF. The CDR3, as DNA: TGCAGTGCTAGGCCCAGCGGGAGTGATTACAATGAGCAGTACTTC.

The chain employs TRBV2 and TRBJ1-5; 8 nucleotides match TRBD1. This CDR3 has 14 amino acids. The V and J ends lost 5 bases and 9 bases, in that order; junction bases with no gene match: 9. Looked up from germline, CDR1 is SNHLY and CDR2 is FYNNEI. The CDR3 sequence: CASSLQGGESPQHF. CDR3 nucleotide sequence: TGTGCCAGCAGTTTACAGGGGGGGGAATCGCCCCAGCATTTT.

Only a few counts were recorded for this clonotype. The chain is built from TRBV5-6 and TRBJ1-2; D remains ambiguous. Trimming removed 3 bases from V and 7 bases from J, with 13 bases in between. This CDR3 has 13 amino acids. The germline CDR1 and CDR2 sequences are SGHDT and YYEEEE. Here the CDR3 reads CASSSTLMTGYTF. CDR3 nucleotide sequence: TGTGCCAGCAGCTCAACCCTGATGACTGGCTACACCTTC.

A remark on this clonotype: A read error is possible here, since a much larger clone lies one base away. The genes are TRBV3-1 and TRBJ2-7, with 13 bases aligning to TRBD2. This CDR3 contains 15 residues. V shed 3 bases, J shed 5 bases, and the junction held 4 bases outside the gene matches. The germline V gene has CDR1 LGHDT and CDR2 YNNKEL (reference sequence). This chain's CDR3 is CASSQGLAGSHEQYF. CDR3 bases: TGTGCCAGCAGCCAGGGACTAGCGGGATCCCACGAGCAGTACTTC.

This clonotype has a handful of counts. The V call is TRBV12-5, the J call TRBJ2-1, with 10 bases aligning to TRBD2. Trimming cost V 2 bases and J 2 bases; bases outside gene matches: 18. The germline CDR1 and CDR2 sequences are LGHNT and FRNRAP. This CDR3 region has 21 residues. The CDR3 region is CASGLKSGGLAGVNAYNEQFF. The CDR3 region has the DNA TGTGCTAGTGGTTTGAAAAGTGGTGGCCTAGCGGGAGTTAATGCCTACAATGAGCAGTTCTTC.

The chain employs TRBV28 and TRBJ2-7; 7 bases match TRBD1. The germline V gene encodes CDR1 MDHEN and CDR2 SYDVKM. The CDR3 totals 16 residues. V shed 5 bases and J 1 base; nucleotides not matched to a gene: 11. CDR3 protein: CASSPFPGQWSYEQYF. The CDR3 DNA reads TGTGCCAGCAGTCCTTTCCCGGGACAGTGGTCCTACGAGCAGTACTTC.

The V gene is TRBV3-1, the J gene TRBJ2-2, with D possibly matching TRBD2 (6 bases). This CDR3 has 15 residues. CDR1 is LGHDT, CDR2 YNNKEL, per germline (reference sequence). V lost 0 bases and J 4 bases, leaving 9 bases between the germline ends. CDR3 bases: TGTGCCAGCAGCCAAGATCGGGGGAGCACCGGGGAGCTGTTTTTT. Residues: CASSQDRGSTGELFF.

This clonotype was seen many times. CDR3 sequence (DNA): TGTGCCATCAGTCGACAGCTGGATAACAATGAGCAGTTCTTC. Translated: CAISRQLDNNEQFF. V is TRBV10-3 and J is TRBJ2-1, with D possibly being TRBD1 (5 bases). CDR1 is ENHRY and CDR2 is SYGVKD in the germline V gene. Trimming removed 5 bases at V and 5 bases at J, with 13 bases between. CDR3 size: 14 residues.

This clonotype was detected ten times or more. The chain combines TRBV3-1 with TRBJ2-1; TRBD2 aligns across 7 bases. The germline V gene has CDR1 LGHDT and CDR2 YNNKEL (reference sequence). The CDR3 has 15 residues. V was clipped by 3 bases and J by 8 bases; unmatched bases: 10. The CDR3 protein is CASSQGGRARDEQFF. CDR3 nucleotides: TGTGCCAGCAGCCAGGGGGGGAGGGCCCGCGATGAGCAGTTCTTC.

This clonotype has a count of ten or more. The rearrangement joins TRBV11-2 to TRBJ2-3, with D perhaps matching TRBD2 (6 bases). The V gene lost 4 bases and the J gene lost 0 bases, with 17 bases spanning the gap. CDR1 is SGHAT, CDR2 FQNNGV, per germline. The CDR3 extends over 17 amino acids. DNA for the CDR3: TGTGCCAGCAGCTCTCACAATAGCGGTTTTAGCACAGATACGCAGTATTTT. Amino acid sequence: CASSSHNSGFSTDTQYF.

This chain joins TRBV12-3 or TRBV12-4 and TRBJ2-1, with TRBD2 identical over 14 bases. The CDR3 totals 18 residues. V shed 0 bases and J 5 bases; nucleotides not matched to a gene: 6. For the CDR3, the DNA is TGTGCCAGCAGTTTAGCACGGACTAGCGGGAGGATACACAATGAGCAGTTCTTC. This encodes CASSLARTSGRIHNEQFF.

This clonotype was detected many times. The chain uses TRBV7-8 and TRBJ2-5; TRBD2 matches at 10 bases. The CDR3 is 15 residues long. CDR1 and CDR2 (germline): SGHVS, FQNEAQ. J was trimmed by 5 bases and V by 1 base; bases with no gene match: 4. CDR3 coding DNA: TGTGCCAGCAGCTTAGAAGCGGGAGGGGGGGAGACCCAGTACTTC. Translation: CASSLEAGGGETQYF. Full variable domain (missing parts from reference TRBV7-8 and TRBJ2-5): GAGVSQSPRYKVAKRGQDVALRCDPISGHVSLFWYQQALGQGPEFLTYFQNEAQLDKSGLPSDRFFAERPEGSVSTLKIQRTQQEDSAVYLCASSLEAGGGETQYFGPGTRLLVL.

This clonotype came up a few times. This chain uses TRBV20-1 with TRBJ1-2; D is undetermined. The germline gives CDR1 DFQATT, CDR2 SNEGSKA (reference sequence). The CDR3 spans 10 residues. Trimming took 3 bases from V and 4 from J, leaving 3 bases between them. CDR3: CSARIYGYTF. CDR3 bases: TGCAGTGCTAGGATCTATGGCTACACCTTC.